This T cell receptor (beta chain) came from a study of radiotherapy plus CTLA-4 blockade in lung cancer. The germline gives CDR1 SNHLY, CDR2 FYNNEI. V gave up 6 bases and J gave up 5 bases, with 16 bases separating them. The CDR3 spans 14 residues. The table came from immunoSEQ multiplex PCR; TCRdb's copy has only in-frame clones and leaves some out. The sample includes more than 95,000 clones, about 70% seen only once; the top ten take around 3%. This clone showed up just once. The TCR originated in a human donor with non-small cell lung cancer who had a partial response to radiotherapy plus ipilimumab. Some clones in this sample may be carry-over from other donors' samples. The sample here was peripheral blood, taken from a patient treated with radiotherapy plus ipilimumab. The chain joins TRBV2 to TRBJ2-5; possible D gene TRBD2, 5 bases. CDR3: CASRTGLQMETQYF. For the CDR3, the DNA is TGTGCCAGCAGGACTGGACTCCAGATGGAGACCCAGTACTTC. The variable domain in full, with the rest retrieved from reference TRBV2 and TRBJ2-5, is EPEVTQTPSHQVTQMGQEVILRCVPISNHLYFYWYRQILGQKVEFLVSFYNNEISEKSEIFDDQFSVERPDGSNFTLKIRSTKLEDSAMYFCASRTGLQMETQYFGPGTRLLVL.